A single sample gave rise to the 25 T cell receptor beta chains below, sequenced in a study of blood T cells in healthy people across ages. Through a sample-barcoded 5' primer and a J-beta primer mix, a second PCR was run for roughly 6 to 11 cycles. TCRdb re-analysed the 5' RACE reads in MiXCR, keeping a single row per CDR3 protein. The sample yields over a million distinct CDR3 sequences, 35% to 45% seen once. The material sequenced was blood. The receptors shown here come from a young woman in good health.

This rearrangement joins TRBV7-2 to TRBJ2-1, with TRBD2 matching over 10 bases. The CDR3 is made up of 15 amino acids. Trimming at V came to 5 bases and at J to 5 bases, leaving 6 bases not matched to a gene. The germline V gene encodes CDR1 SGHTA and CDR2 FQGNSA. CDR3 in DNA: TGTGCCAGCAGCAGCGGACTAGCGGATAACAATGAGCAGTTCTTC. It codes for CASSSGLADNNEQFF.

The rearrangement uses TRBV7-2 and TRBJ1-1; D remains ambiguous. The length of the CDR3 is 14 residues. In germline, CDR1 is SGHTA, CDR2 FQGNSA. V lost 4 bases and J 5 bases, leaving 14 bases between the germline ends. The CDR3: CASSSARGWTEAFF. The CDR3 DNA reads TGTGCCAGCAGCTCCGCACGGGGATGGACTGAAGCTTTCTTT.

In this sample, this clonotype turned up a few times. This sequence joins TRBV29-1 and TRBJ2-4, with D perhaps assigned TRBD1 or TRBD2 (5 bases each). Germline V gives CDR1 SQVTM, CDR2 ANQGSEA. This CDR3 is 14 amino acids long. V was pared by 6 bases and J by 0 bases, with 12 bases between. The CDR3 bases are TGCAGCGTGCAGGGACGGTCAGCCAAAAACATTCAGTACTTC. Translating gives CSVQGRSAKNIQYF.

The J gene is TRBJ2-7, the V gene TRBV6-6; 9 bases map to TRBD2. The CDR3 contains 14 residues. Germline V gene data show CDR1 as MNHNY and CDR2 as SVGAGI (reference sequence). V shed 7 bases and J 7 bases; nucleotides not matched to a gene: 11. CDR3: CASTPSGTYNEQYF. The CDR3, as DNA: TGTGCCAGCACCCCTAGCGGGACCTACAATGAGCAGTACTTC.

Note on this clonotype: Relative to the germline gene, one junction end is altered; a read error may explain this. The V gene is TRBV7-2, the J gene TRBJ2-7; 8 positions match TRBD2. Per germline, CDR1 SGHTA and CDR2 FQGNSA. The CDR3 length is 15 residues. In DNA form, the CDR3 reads TGTGCTAGCAGCCCAAGTAGCGGGGTGGCCTACGAGCAGTACTTC. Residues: CASSPSSGVAYEQYF.

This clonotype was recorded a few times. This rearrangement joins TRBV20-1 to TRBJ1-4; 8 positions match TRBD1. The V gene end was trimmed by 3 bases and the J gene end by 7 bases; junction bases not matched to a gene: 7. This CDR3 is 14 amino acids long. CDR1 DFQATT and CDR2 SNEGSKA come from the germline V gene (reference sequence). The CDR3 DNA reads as TGCAGTGCTAGCCGCGGGACAGGTGGTGAAAAACTGTTTTTT. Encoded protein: CSASRGTGGEKLFF.

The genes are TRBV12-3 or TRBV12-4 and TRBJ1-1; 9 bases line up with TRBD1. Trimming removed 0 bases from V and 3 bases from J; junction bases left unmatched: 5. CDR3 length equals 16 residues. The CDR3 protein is CASSLAQTGGDTEAFF. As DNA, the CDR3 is TGTGCCAGCAGTTTAGCCCAGACAGGGGGTGACACTGAAGCTTTCTTT.

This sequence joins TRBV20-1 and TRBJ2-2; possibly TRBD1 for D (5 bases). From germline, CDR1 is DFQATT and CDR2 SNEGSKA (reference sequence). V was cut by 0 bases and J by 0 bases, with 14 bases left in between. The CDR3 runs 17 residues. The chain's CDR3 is CSARDLVRAANTGELFF. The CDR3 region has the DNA TGCAGTGCTAGAGATCTGGTCAGGGCCGCGAACACCGGGGAGCTGTTTTTT.

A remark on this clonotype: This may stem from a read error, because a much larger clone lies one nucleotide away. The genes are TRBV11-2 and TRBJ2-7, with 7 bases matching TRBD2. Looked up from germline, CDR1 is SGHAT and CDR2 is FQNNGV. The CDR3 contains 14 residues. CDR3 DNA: TGTGCCGGCAGCTTCGCGACTAGCTACCACGAGCAGTACTTC. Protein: CAGSFATSYHEQYF.

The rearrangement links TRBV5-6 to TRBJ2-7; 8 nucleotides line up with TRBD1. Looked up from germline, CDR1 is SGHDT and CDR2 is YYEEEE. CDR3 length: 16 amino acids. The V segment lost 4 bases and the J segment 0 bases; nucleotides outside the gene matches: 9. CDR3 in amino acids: CASSPANRGSSYEQYF. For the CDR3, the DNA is TGTGCCAGCAGCCCGGCCAACAGGGGGAGCTCCTACGAGCAGTACTTC.

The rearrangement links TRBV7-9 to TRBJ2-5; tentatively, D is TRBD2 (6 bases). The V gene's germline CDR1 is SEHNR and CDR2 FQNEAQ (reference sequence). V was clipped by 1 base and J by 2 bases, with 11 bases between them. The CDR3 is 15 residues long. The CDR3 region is CASSLVIAEQETQYF. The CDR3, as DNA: TGTGCCAGCAGCTTAGTTATAGCGGAACAAGAGACCCAGTACTTC.

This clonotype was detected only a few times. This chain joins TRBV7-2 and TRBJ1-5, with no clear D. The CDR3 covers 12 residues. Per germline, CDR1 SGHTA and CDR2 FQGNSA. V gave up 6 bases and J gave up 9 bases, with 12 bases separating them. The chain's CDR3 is CASSFKLGPQHF. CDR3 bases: TGTGCCAGCAGTTTCAAGCTGGGGCCCCAGCATTTT.

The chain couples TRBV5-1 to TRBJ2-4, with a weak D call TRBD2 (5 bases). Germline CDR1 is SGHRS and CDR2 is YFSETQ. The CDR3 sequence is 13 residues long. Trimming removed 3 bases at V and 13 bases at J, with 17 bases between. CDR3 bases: TGCGCCAGCAGCTCTAATCCTCCAAGGGAGCAGTACTTC. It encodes CASSSNPPREQYF.

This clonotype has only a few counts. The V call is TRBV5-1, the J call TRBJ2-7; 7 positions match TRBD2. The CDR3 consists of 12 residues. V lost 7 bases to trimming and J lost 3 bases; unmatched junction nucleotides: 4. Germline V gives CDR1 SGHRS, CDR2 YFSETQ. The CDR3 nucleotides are TGCGCCAGCCGGCGGGAGCACTACGAGCAGTACTTC. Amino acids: CASRREHYEQYF.

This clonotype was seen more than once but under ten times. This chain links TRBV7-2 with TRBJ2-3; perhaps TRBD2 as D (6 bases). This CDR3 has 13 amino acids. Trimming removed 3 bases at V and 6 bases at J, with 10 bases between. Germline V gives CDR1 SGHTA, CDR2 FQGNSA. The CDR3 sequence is CASSFSSGDTQYF. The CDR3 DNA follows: TGTGCCAGCAGCTTTTCCAGCGGGGATACGCAGTATTTT.

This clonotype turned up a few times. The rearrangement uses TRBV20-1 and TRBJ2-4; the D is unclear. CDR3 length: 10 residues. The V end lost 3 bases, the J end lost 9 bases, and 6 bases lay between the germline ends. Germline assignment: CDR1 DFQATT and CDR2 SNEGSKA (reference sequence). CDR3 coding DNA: TGCAGTGCTAGCAGTGGCATTCAGTACTTC. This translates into CSASSGIQYF.

The CDR3 sequence is CAWSGRTNEKLFF. DNA of the CDR3: TGTGCCTGGAGTGGGAGGACTAATGAAAAACTGTTTTTT. The chain employs TRBV30 and TRBJ1-4; unclear D gene. CDR1 and CDR2 (germline): GTSNPN, SVGIG (reference sequence). This CDR3 is built from 13 residues. The V gene lost 1 base and the J gene lost 2 bases, with 5 bases spanning the gap.

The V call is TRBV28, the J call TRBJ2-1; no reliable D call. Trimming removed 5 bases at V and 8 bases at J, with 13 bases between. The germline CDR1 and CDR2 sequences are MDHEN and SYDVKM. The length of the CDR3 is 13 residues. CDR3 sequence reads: CASSLLSSHEQFF. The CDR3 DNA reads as TGTGCCAGCAGTCTGCTTTCGTCCCATGAGCAGTTCTTC.

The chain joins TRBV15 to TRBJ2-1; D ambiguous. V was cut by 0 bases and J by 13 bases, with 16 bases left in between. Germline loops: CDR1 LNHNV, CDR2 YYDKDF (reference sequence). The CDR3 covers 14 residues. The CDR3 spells CATSRDPRAETQFF. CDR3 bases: TGTGCCACCAGCAGAGATCCTAGGGCAGAGACCCAGTTCTTC.

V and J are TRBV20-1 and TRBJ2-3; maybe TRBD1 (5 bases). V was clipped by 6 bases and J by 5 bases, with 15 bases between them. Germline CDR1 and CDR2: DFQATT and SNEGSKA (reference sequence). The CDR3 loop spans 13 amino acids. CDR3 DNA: TGCAGTGCCCCCTCGTTGGGGCTAGATACGCAGTATTTT. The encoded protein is CSAPSLGLDTQYF.

As DNA, the CDR3 is TGTGCCAGCAGCTCTCCGGGACAGGGTCTCGATGAGCAGTTCTTC. Its protein product is CASSSPGQGLDEQFF. This sequence joins TRBV5-4 and TRBJ2-1, with TRBD1 matching over 9 bases. Germline-derived CDR1 and CDR2 are SGHNT and YYREEE (reference sequence). The CDR3 extends over 15 amino acids. V was pared by 3 bases and J by 8 bases, with 9 bases of the junction left unmatched.

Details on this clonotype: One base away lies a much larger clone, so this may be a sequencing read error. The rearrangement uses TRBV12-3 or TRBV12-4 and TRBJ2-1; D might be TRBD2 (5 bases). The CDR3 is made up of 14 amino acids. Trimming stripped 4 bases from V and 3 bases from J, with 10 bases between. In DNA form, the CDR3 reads TGTGCCAGCAGTTCGTGGGCGGGCTACAATGAGCAGTTCTTC. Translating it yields CASSSWAGYNEQFF.

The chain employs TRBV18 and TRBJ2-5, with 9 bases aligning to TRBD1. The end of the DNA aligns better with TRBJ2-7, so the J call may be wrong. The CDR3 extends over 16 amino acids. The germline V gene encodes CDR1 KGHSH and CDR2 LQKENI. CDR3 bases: TGTGCCAGCTCACCTCTGGACAGGGGTCCGGCCTACGAGCAGTACTTC. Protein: CASSPLDRGPAYEQYF.

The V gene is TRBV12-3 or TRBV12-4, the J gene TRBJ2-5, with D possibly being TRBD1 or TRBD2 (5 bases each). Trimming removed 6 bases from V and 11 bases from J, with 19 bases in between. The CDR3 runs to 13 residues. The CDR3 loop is CASSPNVGVRQYF. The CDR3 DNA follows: TGTGCCAGCAGCCCCAATGTGGGGGTTAGGCAGTACTTC.

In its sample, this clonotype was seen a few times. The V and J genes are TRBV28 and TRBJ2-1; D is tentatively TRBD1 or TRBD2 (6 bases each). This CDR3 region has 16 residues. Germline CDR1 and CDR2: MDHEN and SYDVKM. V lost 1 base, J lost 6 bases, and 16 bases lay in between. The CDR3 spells CASSLYWGALGNEQFF. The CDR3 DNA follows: TGTGCCAGCAGTTTATACTGGGGGGCCTTGGGCAATGAGCAGTTCTTC.